The 31 T cell receptor beta chains below all came from one sample that was sequenced in a study of blood T cell repertoires in COVID-19. Using immunoSEQ multiplex PCR, the repertoire was profiled, and TCRdb retains in-frame clones only, with some absent. The sample carries about 78,000 clones, around 90% recorded once. Sequencing was carried out using peripheral blood. These receptor sequences come from a woman aged 50 to 60 in a cohort sampled during active COVID-19.

This clone was observed a few times. The chain couples TRBV19 to TRBJ1-6; D gene ambiguous. Trimming left V 5 bases short and J 16 bases short, with 15 bases between. There are 12 residues in the CDR3. Germline CDR1 reads LNHDA; CDR2 reads SQIVND (reference sequence). The CDR3 reads CASSLSANPLHF. The CDR3 region has the DNA TGTGCCAGTAGTCTATCTGCGAACCCTCTCCACTTT.

This clone has only one observation. The DNA for the CDR3 is TGTGCCAGCTCCCCCGGGCGGACTAATAGCAATCAGCCCCAGCATTTT. Protein sequence: CASSPGRTNSNQPQHF. The chain recombines TRBV18 with TRBJ1-5; D remains ambiguous. Germline V gene lookup returns CDR1 KGHSH and CDR2 LQKENI. The CDR3 covers 16 residues. Trimming left V 6 bases short and J 0 bases short, with 15 bases between.

V gene TRBV5-4 combines with J gene TRBJ2-1; 13 nucleotides line up with TRBD2. CDR3 length: 16 residues. Looked up from germline, CDR1 is SGHNT and CDR2 is YYREEE (reference sequence). V gave up 4 bases and J gave up 8 bases; unmatched junction bases: 9. Written as DNA, the CDR3 is TGTGCCAGCAGCCAAGGACTAGCGGGAGAAGGGGATGAGCAGTTCTTC. This sequence encodes CASSQGLAGEGDEQFF.

The chain recombines TRBV3-1 (or the pseudogene TRBV3-2) with TRBJ2-1; TRBD1 matches 10 bases. Germline values: CDR1 LGHDT, CDR2 YNNKEL (reference sequence). CDR3 length: 14 residues. Losses at the gene ends were 5 bases for V and 9 bases for J; bases not matched to a gene: 7. In DNA, the CDR3 is TGTGCCAGCAGCAAATCCGGGACAGGGGTTGAGCAGTTCTTC. Protein: CASSKSGTGVEQFF.

This chain's CDR3 is CASSMTGMNTEAFF. The CDR3 DNA is TGTGCCAGCAGTATGACAGGGATGAACACTGAAGCTTTCTTT. The rearrangement joins TRBV27 to TRBJ1-1; 7 bases map to TRBD1. From germline, CDR1 is MNHEY and CDR2 SMNVEV (reference sequence). This CDR3 region has 14 residues. The V gene end was trimmed by 5 bases and the J gene end by 0 bases; junction bases not matched to a gene: 3.

In this sample, this clone turned up a few times. The J gene is TRBJ1-6, the V gene TRBV6-5; TRBD1 matches 7 bases. Unmatched junction bases numbered 4, after V lost 8 bases and J lost 6 bases. Germline-derived CDR1 and CDR2 are MNHEY and SVGAGI. This CDR3 has 13 residues. The CDR3 is CASGTAFNSPLHF. CDR3 nucleotide sequence: TGTGCCAGCGGGACAGCCTTTAATTCACCCCTCCACTTT.

V is TRBV7-2 and J is TRBJ2-5, with 13 bases aligning to TRBD2. Germline V gives CDR1 SGHTA, CDR2 FQGNSA. With V trimmed by 2 bases and J by 2 bases, 11 bases remained unmatched. The CDR3 contains 19 residues. The DNA of the CDR3 is TGTGCCAGCAGCTTACGGCCTACTAGCGGGAGGGCCGTACAAGAGACCCAGTACTTC. Its translation: CASSLRPTSGRAVQETQYF.

The chain is built from TRBV6-2 or TRBV6-3 and TRBJ1-2; tentatively, D is TRBD1 (6 bases). This CDR3 is 14 amino acids long. Germline V lookup: CDR1 MNHEY, CDR2 SVGEGT. V lost 6 bases and J lost 4, with 15 bases in between. This CDR3 reads CASSLQGRPYGYTF. The CDR3 DNA reads TGTGCCAGCAGCCTACAGGGAAGGCCCTATGGCTACACCTTC.

The chain has TRBV19 and TRBJ2-6, with 8 bases aligning to TRBD1. Germline CDR1 and CDR2: LNHDA and SQIVND (reference sequence). The CDR3 covers 18 residues. Losses at the gene ends were 5 bases for V and 1 base for J; bases not matched to a gene: 10. CDR3 nucleotides: TGTGCCAGTAGTGCTCTGGGACAGGCCTCTTCTGGGGCCAACGTCCTGACTTTC. Protein: CASSALGQASSGANVLTF.

The J gene is TRBJ2-3, the V gene TRBV30; a possible D gene is TRBD2 (5 bases). The CDR3 spans 16 residues. The germline CDR1 and CDR2 sequences are GTSNPN and SVGIG (reference sequence). V was pared by 0 bases and J by 6 bases, with 19 bases between. For the CDR3, the DNA is TGTGCCTGGAGTGTACTATCCGGGGTGGGCAGGGATACGCAGTATTTT. Its translation: CAWSVLSGVGRDTQYF.

The DNA for the CDR3 is TGTGCCAGCAGTCCACCCGACGACAGGGGGGAGACCCAGTACTTC. This translates into CASSPPDDRGETQYF. The gene calls are TRBV28 and TRBJ2-5; 9 bases are shared with TRBD1. The CDR3 extends over 15 amino acids. Trimming cost V 5 bases and J 5 bases; bases outside gene matches: 9. CDR1 is MDHEN, CDR2 SYDVKM, per germline. Together with reference TRBV28 and TRBJ2-5, the CDR3 gives the full variable domain: DVKVTQSSRYLVKRTGEKVFLECVQDMDHENMFWYRQDPGLGLRLIYFSYDVKMKEKGDIPEGYSVSREKKERFSLILESASTNQTSMYLCASSPPDDRGETQYFGPGTRLLVL.

This chain joins TRBV2 and TRBJ1-2; 8 bases match TRBD1. Germline CDR1 and CDR2: SNHLY and FYNNEI. Trimming at V came to 3 bases and at J to 4 bases, leaving 4 bases not matched to a gene. The CDR3 has 14 residues. CDR3 loop: CASSDRGRSYGYTF. The CDR3, as DNA: TGTGCCAGCAGTGACAGGGGGCGAAGCTATGGCTACACCTTC.

This chain links TRBV5-4 with TRBJ2-3; weak D call: TRBD2 (6 bases). This CDR3 comprises 12 residues. Trimming removed 3 bases from V and 10 bases from J, with 12 bases in between. Germline CDR1 and CDR2: SGHNT and YYREEE (reference sequence). The CDR3: CASSSRDSAQYF. DNA of the CDR3: TGTGCCAGCAGCTCCCGGGACTCGGCGCAGTATTTT. Based on the CDR3 plus reference TRBV5-4 and TRBJ2-3, the full variable domain is ETGVTQSPTHLIKTRGQQVTLRCSSQSGHNTVSWYQQALGQGPQFIFQYYREEENGRGNFPPRFSGLQFPNYSSELNVNALELDDSALYLCASSSRDSAQYFGPGTRLTVL.

The chain joins TRBV28 to TRBJ2-7; TRBD1 aligns across 8 bases. Germline CDR1 reads MDHEN; CDR2 reads SYDVKM. V dropped 0 bases and J dropped 5; count of bases not matched to a gene: 6. The CDR3 totals 15 residues. The CDR3 nucleotides are TGTGCCAGCAGTTTATGGGACAGGGAGGCAAACGAGCAGTACTTC. Amino acid sequence: CASSLWDREANEQYF. The full variable domain, its missing parts supplied by reference TRBV28 and TRBJ2-7, is DVKVTQSSRYLVKRTGEKVFLECVQDMDHENMFWYRQDPGLGLRLIYFSYDVKMKEKGDIPEGYSVSREKKERFSLILESASTNQTSMYLCASSLWDREANEQYFGPGTRLTVT.

The sample holds one count of this clone. The chain employs TRBV19 and TRBJ2-7; TRBD2 aligns across 13 bases. This CDR3 has 18 amino acids. V lost 4 bases and J lost 4; bases outside the gene matches: 13. Per the germline V gene, CDR1 is LNHDA and CDR2 is SQIVND (reference sequence). The CDR3 DNA reads as TGTGCCAGTAGTACGGGAAGGTCGGGACTAGCGGGAAGATACGAGCAGTACTTC. Translated: CASSTGRSGLAGRYEQYF.

The gene calls are TRBV19 and TRBJ2-1; 7 bases agree with TRBD2. The junction had 7 bases not matched to a gene; V was cut back by 3 bases and J by 5 bases. From germline, CDR1 is LNHDA and CDR2 SQIVND (reference sequence). The CDR3 contains 15 residues. The CDR3 DNA sequence: TGTGCCAGTAGTATTAGGCTAGCGGAAAACAATGAGCAGTTCTTC. It is translated as CASSIRLAENNEQFF.

The genes are TRBV30 and TRBJ2-7; the match to TRBD2 covers 11 bases. The junction had 3 bases not matched to a gene; V was cut back by 3 bases and J by 2 bases. The germline gives CDR1 GTSNPN, CDR2 SVGIG (reference sequence). The CDR3 length is 14 residues. CDR3 sequence reads: CAWRGTSGTYEQYF. Written as DNA, the CDR3 is TGTGCCTGGAGGGGGACTAGCGGAACCTACGAGCAGTACTTC.

The rearrangement joins TRBV28 to TRBJ1-2; possibly TRBD1 for D (6 bases). V lost 5 bases and J lost 2, with 18 bases in between. Germline V lookup: CDR1 MDHEN, CDR2 SYDVKM. The CDR3 spans 16 residues. CDR3 residues: CASSASITTGNYGYTF. CDR3 nucleotide sequence: TGTGCCAGCAGTGCCTCAATTACAACAGGGAACTATGGCTACACCTTC.

The chain joins TRBV5-6 to TRBJ2-1; 9 positions agree with TRBD2. V dropped 3 bases and J dropped 8; count of bases not matched to a gene: 12. The CDR3 length is 16 residues. In germline, CDR1 is SGHDT, CDR2 YYEEEE. The CDR3 nucleotides read TGTGCCAGCAGCTGGGCGGGAGGGGGGATAATGGATGAGCAGTTCTTC. This translates into CASSWAGGGIMDEQFF. Based on the CDR3 plus reference TRBV5-6 and TRBJ2-1, the full variable domain is DAGVTQSPTHLIKTRGQQVTLRCSPKSGHDTVSWYQQALGQGPQFIFQYYEEEERQRGNFPDRFSGHQFPNYSSELNVNALLLGDSALYLCASSWAGGGIMDEQFFGPGTRLTVL.

The genes are TRBV19 and TRBJ1-2; 10 bases map to TRBD1. The CDR3 runs 16 residues. Trimming took 9 bases from V and 0 from J; bases not matched to a gene: 10. The germline V gene has CDR1 LNHDA and CDR2 SQIVND (reference sequence). The CDR3 spells CASVAGQGTANYGYTF. The CDR3 DNA sequence: TGTGCCAGCGTTGCGGGACAGGGGACGGCTAACTATGGCTACACCTTC.

This chain uses TRBV4-1 with TRBJ2-3; maybe TRBD2 (6 bases). This CDR3 has 16 amino acids. Germline loops: CDR1 MGHRA, CDR2 YSYEKL. V was clipped by 0 bases and J by 2 bases, with 12 bases between them. The CDR3 loop reads CASSQEPGVITDTQYF. As DNA, the CDR3 is TGCGCCAGCAGCCAAGAACCGGGAGTTATCACAGATACGCAGTATTTT.

In this sample, this clone turned up a few times. The chain employs TRBV29-1 and TRBJ2-7; D gene unclear. This CDR3 spans 12 amino acids. V lost 4 bases to trimming and J lost 2 bases, with 9 bases between them. The germline CDR1 and CDR2 sequences are SQVTM and ANQGSEA. In nucleotides, the CDR3 is TGCAGCGTTGGAGAGCAGGCCTACGAGCAGTACTTC. It specifies CSVGEQAYEQYF.

This clone was found a few times. The rearrangement links TRBV28 to TRBJ1-5; weak D call: TRBD1 (6 bases). V was clipped by 8 bases and J by 5 bases, with 16 bases between them. Germline V gives CDR1 MDHEN, CDR2 SYDVKM. CDR3 length: 14 residues. The CDR3, as DNA: TGTGCCAGCCGAGGGTCAACAGGGTATCAGCCCCAGCATTTT. Amino acids: CASRGSTGYQPQHF.

In its sample, this clone was seen once. This rearrangement joins TRBV3-1 (or the pseudogene TRBV3-2) to TRBJ1-2, with a tentative D call TRBD1 (5 bases). V was trimmed by 0 bases and J by 7 bases, leaving 15 bases between them. This CDR3 has 15 amino acids. Germline CDR1 and CDR2: LGHDT and YNNKEL (reference sequence). The CDR3 spells CASSQEASAGFGYTF. DNA for the CDR3: TGTGCCAGCAGCCAAGAAGCGTCGGCAGGGTTTGGCTACACCTTC.

V and J are TRBV24-1 and TRBJ2-7, with 11 bases identical to TRBD1. V was pared by 2 bases and J by 3 bases, with 5 bases of the junction left unmatched. This CDR3 is built from 16 residues. In germline, CDR1 is KGHDR, CDR2 SFDVKD. The CDR3 protein is CATSDYRTGGSYEQYF. CDR3 in DNA: TGTGCCACCAGTGATTACAGGACAGGGGGCAGCTACGAGCAGTACTTC.

The chain joins TRBV28 to TRBJ2-1; 14 bases map to TRBD2. The CDR3 spans 13 residues. Losses at the gene ends were 11 bases for V and 10 bases for J; bases not matched to a gene: 7. Germline-derived CDR1 and CDR2 are MDHEN and SYDVKM. CDR3 coding DNA: TGTGCCTGGGGGACTAGCGGGAGAGAGGAGCAGTTCTTC. This gives the protein CAWGTSGREEQFF.

The chain employs TRBV20-1 and TRBJ1-2; the D gene is possibly TRBD1 (6 bases). The CDR3 contains 14 residues. Trimming shortened V by 3 bases and J by 2 bases, and 13 bases separated the two germline ends. Germline-derived CDR1 and CDR2 are DFQATT and SNEGSKA (reference sequence). The DNA of the CDR3 is TGCAGTGCTAGTCCGGGACACCGAAACTATGGCTACACCTTC. Translation gives CSASPGHRNYGYTF.

The V gene is TRBV5-1, the J gene TRBJ1-2; TRBD1 agrees at 7 bases. Germline-derived CDR1 and CDR2 are SGHRS and YFSETQ. J lost 6 bases, V lost 0 bases, and 2 bases had no gene match. This CDR3 has 13 amino acids. The CDR3: CASSLAGTDGYTF. The CDR3 DNA reads as TGCGCCAGCAGCTTGGCCGGGACAGATGGCTACACCTTC.

The chain joins TRBV3-1 (or the pseudogene TRBV3-2) to TRBJ2-1; 13 bases fit TRBD2. Losses at the gene ends were 3 bases for V and 9 bases for J; bases not matched to a gene: 11. The CDR3 loop spans 17 amino acids. The V gene's germline CDR1 is LGHDT and CDR2 YNNKEL (reference sequence). The CDR3 protein is CASSHVTSGRASGEQFF. The CDR3 DNA follows: TGTGCCAGCAGCCACGTCACTAGCGGGAGGGCCTCTGGTGAGCAGTTCTTC.

The chain couples TRBV28 to TRBJ2-1; the match to TRBD2 covers 9 bases. The CDR3 is 15 residues long. V shed 10 bases, J shed 10 bases, and the junction held 17 bases outside the gene matches. Looked up from germline, CDR1 is MDHEN and CDR2 is SYDVKM. CDR3 nucleotide sequence: TGTGCCACCAGACCCCATAGCGGGAGTTTTCAAGAGCAGTTCTTC. This codes for CATRPHSGSFQEQFF.

This clone was counted a single time. The chain employs TRBV2 and TRBJ1-2, with 11 bases matching TRBD1. After removal of 8 bases from V and 4 bases from J, the junction contained 12 bases not matched to a gene. Germline V gives CDR1 SNHLY, CDR2 FYNNEI. The CDR3 is 16 residues long. CDR3 in amino acids: CASGGRRTGGIYGYTF. The CDR3 coding sequence is TGTGCCAGCGGGGGTAGGAGGACAGGGGGCATCTATGGCTACACCTTC. Drawing the rest from reference TRBV2 and TRBJ1-2, the complete variable domain is EPEVTQTPSHQVTQMGQEVILRCVPISNHLYFYWYRQILGQKVEFLVSFYNNEISEKSEIFDDQFSVERPDGSNFTLKIRSTKLEDSAMYFCASGGRRTGGIYGYTFGSGTRLTVV.